This T cell receptor (beta chain) stems from a study of T cells in Graves' hyperthyroidism and ophthalmopathy. RNA transcripts provided the source from which TCR beta CDR3 regions were amplified. With the HTBI primer set, the TCR CDR3 went through a first round of RT-PCR. Via MiXCR, TCRdb re-called the multiplex PCR reads, giving one row per CDR3 protein. Counted here are about 550,000 distinct CDR3 sequences, less than 25% occurring once; the ten biggest clones make up about a quarter. This clonotype was seen a few times. From germline, CDR1 is SGHRS and CDR2 YFSETQ. Trimming at V came to 0 bases and at J to 4 bases, leaving 5 bases not matched to a gene. The CDR3 has 16 amino acids.

The receptor was derived from a man aged 18 to 30 with Graves' hyperthyroidism. The V call is TRBV5-1, the J call TRBJ2-2, with TRBD1 matching 8 bases. The specimen was blood. The CDR3 DNA follows: TGCGCCAGCAGCTTGGGAGGCAGGGGGCGCACCGGGGAGCTGTTTTTT. Residues: CASSLGGRGRTGELFF.